These 30 T cell receptor beta chains were all obtained from the same sample, sequenced in a study of T-cell memory formation after mild COVID-19. Using its own MiXCR run on the 5' RACE reads, TCRdb lists one record per CDR3 protein. The data show a few hundred thousand distinct CDR3 sequences, 16% seen once. Sequencing was carried out using PBMCs or a T cell subset sorted from them (not recorded which). The origin of the receptors is a young man who had mild COVID-19 (a few samples of this study predate the infection). Cell type and time point are not known.

The genes are TRBV5-1 and TRBJ2-1, with 8 nucleotides matching TRBD1. J lost 8 bases, V lost 0 bases, and 4 bases had no gene match. CDR3 size: 14 residues. The germline CDR1 and CDR2 sequences are SGHRS and YFSETQ. The CDR3 DNA sequence: TGCGCCAGCAGCTTGGCGGCAGGGGGCGATGAGCAGTTCTTC. Protein: CASSLAAGGDEQFF.

DNA of the CDR3: TGTGCCAGCAGTAAGCCGGGCTATGGCTACACCTTC. Protein: CASSKPGYGYTF. This chain links TRBV6-6 with TRBJ1-2; D is uncertain. V was trimmed by 5 bases and J by 4 bases, leaving 8 bases between them. The CDR3 extends over 12 amino acids. CDR1 and CDR2 from the germline V gene are MNHNY and SVGAGI (reference sequence).

This clonotype was picked up a small number of times. This sequence joins TRBV28 and TRBJ2-7; no reliable D call. CDR3 length equals 10 residues. Trimming pared 8 bases from V and 2 bases from J, leaving 4 bases between. Germline V lookup: CDR1 MDHEN, CDR2 SYDVKM. The chain's CDR3 is CASRAYEQYF. As DNA, the CDR3 is TGTGCCAGCCGGGCCTACGAGCAGTACTTC.

This clonotype has just a few counts. The chain joins TRBV12-3 or TRBV12-4 to TRBJ1-1; 7 bases fit TRBD1. The junction had 9 bases not matched to a gene; V was cut back by 3 bases and J by 8 bases. There are 14 residues in the CDR3. The CDR3 is CASSFRQGGGEAFF. In nucleotides, the CDR3 is TGTGCCAGCAGTTTCAGACAGGGAGGGGGAGAAGCTTTCTTT.

This clonotype came up many times. The chain carries TRBV6-5 and TRBJ1-5; D remains unclear. Germline V gives CDR1 MNHEY, CDR2 SVGAGI. Between the trimmed V and J ends, which lost 5 bases and 0 bases, there was a span of 8 bases. The CDR3 has 14 amino acids. The CDR3 here is CASSQSNSNQPQHF. The CDR3 region has the DNA TGTGCCAGCAGTCAGAGTAATAGCAATCAGCCCCAGCATTTT.

The V and J genes are TRBV7-7 and TRBJ2-7; 8 positions match TRBD1. Germline V gene sequence: CDR1 SSHAT, CDR2 FNYEAQ (reference sequence). The CDR3 covers 15 residues. V was pared by 3 bases and J by 2 bases, with 6 bases of the junction left unmatched. CDR3 DNA sequence: TGTGCCAGCAGCTTCGGACAGGGAGATACCTACGAGCAGTACTTC. It encodes CASSFGQGDTYEQYF.

The V call is TRBV5-1, the J call TRBJ2-3; 8 nucleotides match TRBD1. V was clipped by 5 bases and J by 4 bases; unmatched bases: 3. Germline CDR1 SGHRS, CDR2 YFSETQ. The CDR3 sequence is 13 residues long. Written as DNA, the CDR3 is TGCGCCAGCAGAGGACAGGGACCAGATACGCAGTATTTT. This encodes CASRGQGPDTQYF.

V is TRBV7-9 and J is TRBJ1-2; no clear D. CDR1 SEHNR and CDR2 FQNEAQ come from the germline V gene (reference sequence). The CDR3 spans 16 residues. V was clipped by 5 bases and J by 5 bases, with 21 bases between them. CDR3 nucleotide sequence: TGTGCCAGCAGCCCCGGGCCACCCCAAGAGGCGTATGGCTACACCTTC. Its protein product is CASSPGPPQEAYGYTF.

This clonotype was recorded a few times. V is TRBV15 and J is TRBJ1-5; no definite D call. Trimming took off 5 bases at V and 2 bases at J, with 7 bases between the two ends. This CDR3 spans 13 amino acids. Germline V gene data show CDR1 as LNHNV and CDR2 as YYDKDF (reference sequence). For the CDR3, the DNA is TGTGCCACCAGCCACAGCGGCAATCAGCCCCAGCATTTT. Its translation: CATSHSGNQPQHF. Variable domain in full (rest from reference TRBV15 and TRBJ1-5): DAMVIQNPRYQVTQFGKPVTLSCSQTLNHNVMYWYQQKSSQAPKLLFHYYDKDFNNEADTPDNFQSRRPNTSFCFLDIRSPGLGDTAMYLCATSHSGNQPQHFGDGTRLSIL.

This clonotype has a handful of counts. The chain combines TRBV6-5 with TRBJ1-2, with unresolved D. Trimming left V 2 bases short and J 2 bases short, with 6 bases between. This CDR3 spans 13 amino acids. CDR1 is MNHEY and CDR2 is SVGAGI in the germline V gene. CDR3 sequence (DNA): TGTGCCAGCAGTTACCACCCGAACTATGGCTACACCTTC. Its protein product is CASSYHPNYGYTF.

The V gene is TRBV7-3, the J gene TRBJ1-2, with D hard to call. Germline values: CDR1 SGHTA, CDR2 FQGTGA. The CDR3 extends over 13 amino acids. Trimming left V 2 bases short and J 4 bases short, with 8 bases between. CDR3 in DNA: TGTGCCAGCAGCTTACAGCCGTCCTATGGCTACACCTTC. Its translation is CASSLQPSYGYTF.

As concerns this clonotype: One end of the junction is discordant with germline, which a read error may explain. This rearrangement joins TRBV20-1 to TRBJ2-2; 7 bases fit TRBD1. The germline CDR1 and CDR2 sequences are DFQATT and SNEGSKA (reference sequence). CDR3 length: 14 amino acids. The CDR3 DNA sequence: TGCAGTGATAGAGATGAGGGGGCCACCGGGGAGCTGTTTTTT. This codes for CSDRDEGATGELFF.

The V gene is TRBV6-2 or TRBV6-3, the J gene TRBJ2-1; TRBD1 is a possible D gene (6 bases). CDR1 is MNHEY, CDR2 SVGEGT, per germline. There are 12 residues in the CDR3. Trimming took off 8 bases at V and 9 bases at J, with 14 bases between the two ends. The chain's CDR3 is CASEGVRGEQFF. CDR3 DNA sequence: TGTGCCAGCGAGGGGGTCAGGGGTGAGCAGTTCTTC.

The chain is built from TRBV11-2 and TRBJ2-7; a weak D match, TRBD2 (6 bases). The length of the CDR3 is 16 residues. Germline V lookup: CDR1 SGHAT, CDR2 FQNNGV. The V and J ends lost 4 bases and 2 bases respectively, with 18 bases between them. The DNA of the CDR3 is TGTGCCAGCAGCTGGGCGGGGCGGACTCGCACCTACGAGCAGTACTTC. This encodes CASSWAGRTRTYEQYF.

The chain recombines TRBV7-2 with TRBJ1-6; 7 positions match TRBD1. Germline V gives CDR1 SGHTA, CDR2 FQGNSA. The CDR3 covers 16 residues. Unmatched junction bases numbered 13, after V lost 5 bases and J lost 9 bases. CDR3 bases: TGTGCCAGCAGCCCCCTTGTGTTAAGGGGGCTTTCACCCCTCCACTTT. This codes for CASSPLVLRGLSPLHF.

This clonotype was counted only a few times. The chain links TRBV27 to TRBJ1-1; maybe TRBD1 (5 bases). CDR3 size: 15 residues. V was pared by 3 bases and J by 4 bases, with 15 bases between. Germline V gene data show CDR1 as MNHEY and CDR2 as SMNVEV (reference sequence). The CDR3 is CASSLSRAGGTEAFF. CDR3 in DNA: TGTGCCAGCAGTTTGAGCAGGGCGGGAGGCACTGAAGCTTTCTTT.

This clonotype was recorded many times. The rearrangement uses TRBV14 and TRBJ2-3; no definite D call. The ends were cut back, 1 base at V and 3 bases at J, with 5 bases in the middle. The CDR3 consists of 13 residues. Looked up from germline, CDR1 is SGHDN and CDR2 is FVKESK. CDR3 bases: TGTGCCAGCAGCCAAGCTTCTACAGATACGCAGTATTTT. Its translation: CASSQASTDTQYF.

The rearrangement uses TRBV7-2 and TRBJ1-4, with 8 nucleotides matching TRBD1. This CDR3 comprises 16 residues. CDR1 SGHTA and CDR2 FQGNSA come from the germline V gene. After removal of 5 bases from V and 5 bases from J, the junction contained 10 bases not matched to a gene. CDR3 DNA sequence: TGTGCCAGCAGCCGATCGGGGCAGGGGGCGAATGAAAAACTGTTTTTT. It translates to CASSRSGQGANEKLFF.

The chain links TRBV6-5 to TRBJ1-2; D is uncertain. Germline V gene sequence: CDR1 MNHEY, CDR2 SVGAGI. The CDR3 is made up of 15 amino acids. Trimming removed 6 bases at V and 6 bases at J, with 20 bases between. The CDR3 DNA follows: TGTGCCAGCAGCCGCTTCAGGATGGACTTCCATGGCTACACCTTC. Translating gives CASSRFRMDFHGYTF.

This clonotype was seen a few times. The gene calls are TRBV29-1 and TRBJ2-5; TRBD2 matches 9 bases. The V and J ends lost 3 bases and 2 bases, in that order; junction bases with no gene match: 1. This CDR3 comprises 13 residues. From germline, CDR1 is SQVTM and CDR2 ANQGSEA. The CDR3: CSVEAGGQETQYF. DNA of the CDR3: TGCAGCGTTGAGGCGGGGGGGCAAGAGACCCAGTACTTC.

This clonotype appeared a few times. V and J are TRBV20-1 and TRBJ1-2; TRBD1 matches at 8 bases. Germline CDR1 DFQATT, CDR2 SNEGSKA (reference sequence). CDR3 length: 12 residues. Losses at the gene ends were 8 bases for V and 7 bases for J; bases not matched to a gene: 9. CDR3 bases: TGCAGTTCACAGGACAGGGCTCTTGGCTACACCTTC. Its protein product is CSSQDRALGYTF.

The table lists this clonotype with a count of one. The V and J genes are TRBV24-1 and TRBJ1-5; D possibly corresponds to TRBD1 (5 bases). This CDR3 region has 12 residues. Per germline, CDR1 KGHDR and CDR2 SFDVKD. The V and J ends lost 7 bases and 2 bases respectively, with 5 bases between them. In nucleotides, the CDR3 is TGTGCCACCAGAGGGGGCAATCAGCCCCAGCATTTT. Its translation is CATRGGNQPQHF.

V usage is TRBV6-1 and J usage is TRBJ2-7; TRBD2 matches 10 bases. The CDR3 spans 16 residues. Germline CDR1 reads MNHNS; CDR2 reads SASEGT. J was trimmed by 7 bases and V by 3 bases; bases with no gene match: 12. The CDR3 DNA follows: TGTGCCAGCAGTGAGCGGCTAGCGGGGGCCTTGCGGGAGCAGTACTTC. Its translation is CASSERLAGALREQYF.

This clonotype showed up just a few times. The J gene is TRBJ1-1, the V gene TRBV10-3, with 8 bases that match TRBD1. Germline CDR1 ENHRY, CDR2 SYGVKD. The CDR3 extends over 16 amino acids. Trimming removed 2 bases from V and 6 bases from J; junction bases left unmatched: 11. CDR3 bases: TGTGCCATCAGTGAGCCAGGCAGACAGGGGATGTCTGAAGCTTTCTTT. Residues: CAISEPGRQGMSEAFF.

This chain connects TRBV5-1 to TRBJ2-3, with TRBD1 identical over 11 bases. CDR1 and CDR2 (germline): SGHRS, YFSETQ. The CDR3 has 16 residues. V was pared by 0 bases and J by 5 bases, with 5 bases of the junction left unmatched. CDR3 residues: CASSLDPGQGEDTQYF. DNA for the CDR3: TGCGCCAGCAGCTTGGATCCGGGACAGGGGGAAGATACGCAGTATTTT.

The table lists this clonotype with a few counts. The V call is TRBV5-1, the J call TRBJ2-3; perhaps TRBD1 as D (6 bases). This CDR3 comprises 14 residues. Germline V gene sequence: CDR1 SGHRS, CDR2 YFSETQ. Trimming removed 5 bases at V and 5 bases at J, with 15 bases between. The CDR3 DNA sequence: TGCGCCAGCAGTCCAGGGGACCCGGGAGATACGCAGTATTTT. Its translation is CASSPGDPGDTQYF.

This chain links TRBV4-3 with TRBJ1-2, with 9 bases aligning to TRBD1. V shed 3 bases, J shed 4 bases, and the junction held 9 bases outside the gene matches. The CDR3 is 16 residues long. The germline CDR1 and CDR2 sequences are LGHNA and YSLEER. The CDR3 reads CASSHAPGQGAYGYTF. CDR3 nucleotide sequence: TGCGCCAGCAGCCATGCCCCGGGACAGGGTGCCTATGGCTACACCTTC.

The rearrangement joins TRBV4-1 to TRBJ1-5; 7 bases map to TRBD1. This CDR3 is 17 amino acids long. V gave up 3 bases and J gave up 0 bases; unmatched junction bases: 8. CDR1 is MGHRA, CDR2 YSYEKL, per germline. The chain's CDR3 is CASSHEWTGASNQPQHF. In DNA, the CDR3 is TGCGCCAGCAGCCACGAATGGACAGGTGCTAGCAATCAGCCCCAGCATTTT.

The J gene is TRBJ2-2, the V gene TRBV12-3 or TRBV12-4; 9 bases agree with TRBD1. This CDR3 contains 15 residues. With 6 bases clipped from V and 4 bases from J, the junction kept 6 bases outside the gene matches. CDR3: CASRGTGPTTGELFF. For the CDR3, the DNA is TGTGCCAGCAGAGGGACAGGGCCGACCACCGGGGAGCTGTTTTTT.

This clonotype was detected ten times or more. This chain links TRBV29-1 with TRBJ1-4; D ambiguous. V dropped 4 bases and J dropped 4 bases, with 10 bases sitting between them. The length of the CDR3 is 13 residues. Germline values: CDR1 SQVTM, CDR2 ANQGSEA. This CDR3 is CSVVIRINEKLFF. The CDR3 DNA is TGCAGCGTTGTCATCCGGATTAATGAAAAACTGTTTTTT. The whole variable domain, filled in from reference TRBV29-1 and TRBJ1-4, reads SAVISQKPSRDICQRGTSLTIQCQVDSQVTMMFWYRQQPGQSLTLIATANQGSEATYESGFVIDKFPISRPNLTFSTLTVSNMSPEDSSIYLCSVVIRINEKLFFGSGTQLSVL.